The sequence of this T cell receptor beta chain was determined in a study of shared clonotypes between healthy human individuals (TCRdb year 2020). Regarding the complete study: A couple of women and a few men aged 18 to 49 years were included in the cohort. For each donor, CD4 naive and CD4 memory were each given three plates, CD8 naive was given two plates, and CD8 memory was given one plate. Each donor's leukapheresis produced roughly between roughly 0.9 and 8.9 billion PBMCs. Different laboratories and diverse techniques were used to prepare libraries and sequence TCR repertoires, to increase sequencing depth and limit assay-specific biases. Blood TCR repertoires of roughly five healthy adults were deeply sequenced to estimate repertoire size and the extent of clonotype sharing between individuals.

A word on this clone: Its cognate antigen has yet to be identified. Base qualities are missing; no much larger clone stands one base away.

Using the deep immunoSEQ assay, multiplex PCR amplified TCR CDR3 regions from genomic DNA. Extracted genomic DNA from each cell subset was distributed evenly across all wells of several immunoSEQ 96-well plates, and each plate was treated as a replicate. For sorted subsets, around 200 ng genomic DNA, equal to 25,000 to 35,000 T cell genomes, was loaded into each replicate PCR. Purified libraries were measured with a Qubit 3.0 fluorometer, size-checked on a Bioanalyzer 2100, and measured again with the KAPA Library Quantification kit. Each immunoSEQ 96-well plate was sequenced on its own single-read 150-cycle Illumina NextSeq 550 flow cell. On the study's bioinformatics: Because only junctional sequences without quality scores were contained in the immunoSEQ output, filtering matching that applied to full-length reads could not be performed. To assign V/J genes and CDR3, sequences were annotated using PyIR, a Python wrapper for IgBLAST v1.9, with IMGT germline references. Reads with weak V/J assignments (E-value above 1e-6), missing CDR3, stop codons, out-of-frame junctions, or ambiguous translated residues were removed. A V3J clonotype was defined by an identical inferred V gene, J gene, and CDR3 amino acid sequence. The percentage overlap between two repertoires was calculated by dividing the number of shared unique clonotypes by the size of the smaller repertoire. RTK rarefaction, the Chao1 estimator, and Recon v2.1 estimates of unobserved clonotypes were used to assess repertoire richness. For all TCRbeta clonotypes obtained by the gDNA method from a handful of donors, generation probabilities were computed with OLGA. TCRdb obtained this table from immuneACCESS and retained in-frame rearrangements with V and J assigned. These tables miss some clones; where compared with another copy, unresolved V genes account for less than half of the shortfall, and the remainder is unexplained. V, J and clone size are taken as reported in that table, and D and trimming were inferred from the DNA itself. The sample table records about 2,200,000 clones; around 93% of these occur just once. The ten top clones hold about 1.5% of the sample.

For the CD8 naive samples, CD45RO-negative cells were positively selected for CCR7, yielding a CD45RA+CCR7+ population from which TemRA cells were excluded. Healthy HIV-negative adults with no recently reported acute infections or vaccinations were included as donors. Only Caucasian adults living in Nashville, Tennessee, USA were represented among the donors. After blood collection by leukapheresis, PBMCs were isolated using Ficoll-Histopaque density gradient centrifugation and then cryopreserved in the vapor phase of liquid nitrogen. Analytical flow cytometry was used to check the purity and quantity of every magnetically sorted T cell population. Each sorted fraction had its genomic DNA isolated and then quantified by UV absorbance on a Nanodrop 2000c. Here is what the overall study found, with its caveats: Estimated clonotype richness was generally larger for naive than for memory subsets. Based on pairwise subsampling, the degree of clonotype sharing among donors was expected to be affected by sequencing depth. Across a handful of donors, approximately 5% of naive CD4, around 3.5% of naive CD8, 2.3% of memory CD4, and about 0.4% of memory CD8 clonotypes were shared. Compared with non-shared clonotypes, clonotypes shared by all four sorted-subset donors had higher generation probabilities. The small number of donors limited the genetic and exposure-history diversity represented. Incomplete sequencing was indicated by rarefaction of sorted-subset datasets, despite the large sequencing depth. Sampling was restricted to blood, and TCR repertoires in tissues likely differ from the TCR repertoires found in blood.

The source of this sequence is a man aged 18 to 30 in good health. Some clones in this sample may be carry-over from other donors' samples. Sequenced: naive CD8+ T cells from PBMCs. The cell subset or site label, read with the paper, signifies: CD45RA+CCR7+.

CDR3 protein: CASSQDDQGATLGYTF. The nucleotide sequence reads as follows: TGCGCCAGCAGCCAAGACGATCAGGGGGCAACGCTCGGCTACACCTTC. This chain is built from TRBV4-3 and TRBJ1-2; TRBD1 lines up with 8 middle nucleotides. The CDR3 has 16 amino acids, counting the end cysteine and phenylalanine. Only the CDR3 portion is preserved as DNA: 48 bases, with reading frame beginning at the first base. According to the germline V gene, CDR1 reads LGHNA and CDR2 reads YSLEER. Trimming removed 0 bases from V and 8 bases from J; the gene matches leave 11 bases unexplained.